One sample yielded the 19 T cell receptor beta chains listed below, sequenced in a study of shared clonotypes between healthy human individuals (dated by TCRdb to the early 2020s). CD8 naive samples were CD45RO-negative cells positively selected for CCR7, giving a CD45RA+CCR7+ population that excluded TemRA cells. Libraries were prepared through the immunoSEQ multiplex PCR assay. TCRdb retrieved this table from immuneACCESS and kept in-frame rearrangements only. Not all clones are present; in checked studies, unresolved V genes account for under half, and no reason is known for the remainder. The sample yields a few hundred thousand clones; around 95% were counted once. Clones ranked in the top ten supply 0.095% to 0.12% of the sample. The source material was naive CD8+ T cells sorted from blood. In light of the paper, this sample's cell subset or site label describes: CD45RA+CCR7+. The receptors here all came from a woman younger than 45 in good health.

This chain uses TRBV5-1 with TRBJ2-2; 7 positions agree with TRBD2. CDR1 is SGHRS and CDR2 is YFSETQ in the germline V gene. J was trimmed by 6 bases and V by 3 bases; bases with no gene match: 11. This CDR3 region has 16 residues. CDR3 protein: CASSSTFGGGSGELFF. In DNA, the CDR3 is TGCGCCAGCAGCTCCACGTTCGGGGGAGGGTCCGGGGAGCTGTTTTTT.

The chain couples TRBV6-5 to TRBJ1-5; weak D call: TRBD1 (5 bases). V gave up 2 bases and J gave up 6 bases, with 14 bases separating them. Per the germline V gene, CDR1 is MNHEY and CDR2 is SVGAGI. This CDR3 has 15 amino acids. CDR3 sequence (DNA): TGTGCCAGCAGTTACGACAGTGAATCGGGTCAGCCCCAGCATTTT. Amino acid sequence: CASSYDSESGQPQHF.

This clone was recorded only once. J is TRBJ2-7 and V is TRBV16; either TRBD1 or TRBD2 may fit D (5 bases each). Germline loops: CDR1 KGHSY, CDR2 FQNENV. The CDR3 has 15 amino acids. Trimming pared 2 bases from V and 4 bases from J, leaving 15 bases between. CDR3 protein: CASSQQGEIRYEQYF. The CDR3, as DNA: TGTGCCAGCAGCCAACAAGGGGAGATTCGATACGAGCAGTACTTC.

The chain carries TRBV2 and TRBJ1-2; 9 bases match TRBD1. The CDR3 covers 14 residues. The germline CDR1 and CDR2 sequences are SNHLY and FYNNEI. The V gene end was trimmed by 7 bases and the J gene end by 4 bases; junction bases not matched to a gene: 7. The DNA of the CDR3 is TGTGCCAGCACTCCGGGACAGGGTGGCTATGGCTACACCTTC. It is translated as CASTPGQGGYGYTF.

The V gene is TRBV28, the J gene TRBJ2-7, with D perhaps matching TRBD1 (6 bases). Per the germline V gene, CDR1 is MDHEN and CDR2 is SYDVKM. There are 17 residues in the CDR3. Trimming removed 2 bases from V and 0 bases from J, with 17 bases in between. The CDR3 DNA follows: TGTGCCAGCAGTTTACATCCAGGGGATGAGTCCTCCTACGAGCAGTACTTC. Amino acids: CASSLHPGDESSYEQYF.

Points on this clone: The same CDR3 is also encoded by other DNA sequences in this sample. The chain recombines TRBV27 with TRBJ2-3; 11 nucleotides agree with TRBD2. The CDR3 runs to 14 residues. J was trimmed by 6 bases and V by 2 bases; bases with no gene match: 1. Per germline, CDR1 MNHEY and CDR2 SMNVEV (reference sequence). In nucleotides, the CDR3 is TGTGCCAGCAGTTTACTAGCGGGAGGCGATACGCAGTATTTT. Amino acids: CASSLLAGGDTQYF.

The gene calls are TRBV27 and TRBJ2-1; a possible D gene is TRBD1 (6 bases). Per germline, CDR1 MNHEY and CDR2 SMNVEV (reference sequence). V shed 5 bases and J shed 5 bases, with 16 bases lying between them. The CDR3 is 15 amino acids. CDR3 protein: CASSLPGTHHNEQFF. The CDR3 DNA follows: TGTGCCAGCAGTCTTCCCGGGACACATCACAATGAGCAGTTCTTC.

The chain recombines TRBV29-1 with TRBJ2-5, with 8 bases identical to TRBD2. Germline CDR1 and CDR2: SQVTM and ANQGSEA. V was pared by 4 bases and J by 6 bases, with 10 bases of the junction left unmatched. The CDR3 runs 14 residues. The CDR3 sequence is CSVAGGDSGKTQYF. The CDR3 nucleotides read TGCAGCGTTGCGGGAGGGGATTCGGGGAAGACCCAGTACTTC.

CDR3 sequence reads: CASRDRSLSGNTIYF. CDR3 DNA: TGTGCCAGCCGGGACAGAAGCCTCTCTGGAAACACCATATATTTT. This chain connects TRBV2 to TRBJ1-3; 7 nucleotides match TRBD1. Per the germline V gene, CDR1 is SNHLY and CDR2 is FYNNEI. The junction had 7 bases not matched to a gene; V was cut back by 8 bases and J by 0 bases. CDR3 length equals 15 residues.

This clone was found once. This chain joins TRBV11-2 and TRBJ2-1, with a weak D call TRBD2 (6 bases). The CDR3 runs 15 residues. CDR1 and CDR2 from the germline V gene are SGHAT and FQNNGV. The V and J ends lost 1 base and 7 bases respectively, with 14 bases between them. The CDR3 DNA follows: TGTGCCAGCAGCTTAGGATTCGGGACTTCTAATGAGCAGTTCTTC. It translates to CASSLGFGTSNEQFF. The variable domain in full, completed from reference TRBV11-2 and TRBJ2-1, reads EAGVAQSPRYKIIEKRQSVAFWCNPISGHATLYWYQQILGQGPKLLIQFQNNGVVDDSQLPKDRFSAERLKGVDSTLKIQPAKLEDSAVYLCASSLGFGTSNEQFFGPGTRLTVL.

The chain couples TRBV6-5 to TRBJ2-1, with 9 bases lining up with TRBD2. The CDR3 is made up of 13 amino acids. Trimming cost V 6 bases and J 8 bases; bases outside gene matches: 5. Germline V lookup: CDR1 MNHEY, CDR2 SVGAGI. The CDR3: CASSPAGGYEQFF. The CDR3 region has the DNA TGTGCCAGCAGCCCAGCGGGGGGATATGAGCAGTTCTTC.

The J gene is TRBJ1-4, the V gene TRBV9; 8 positions agree with TRBD1. This CDR3 region has 15 residues. The ends lost 4 bases at V and 0 bases at J; junction bases unmatched: 2. CDR1 and CDR2 from the germline V gene are SGDLS and YYNGEE. The CDR3 sequence: CASSIQGATNEKLFF. DNA of the CDR3: TGTGCCAGCAGCATACAGGGGGCAACTAATGAAAAACTGTTTTTT.

This rearrangement joins TRBV2 to TRBJ2-1; no reliable D call. CDR3 length: 15 amino acids. Germline assignment: CDR1 SNHLY and CDR2 FYNNEI. V was clipped by 2 bases and J by 2 bases, with 10 bases between them. CDR3: CASSEIRSTYNEQFF. The CDR3 region has the DNA TGTGCCAGCAGTGAAATCCGGTCTACCTACAATGAGCAGTTCTTC.

The V gene is TRBV6-4, the J gene TRBJ1-4; D perhaps matches TRBD1 (5 bases). The CDR3 extends over 14 amino acids. Trimming took 6 bases from V and 0 from J, leaving 8 bases between them. Germline assignment: CDR1 MRHNA and CDR2 SNTAGT. In nucleotides, the CDR3 is TGTGCCAGCAGCCAGGGCGCAACTAATGAAAAACTGTTTTTT. Translated: CASSQGATNEKLFF.

The gene calls are TRBV28 and TRBJ2-7; 11 bases align to TRBD1. CDR1 is MDHEN, CDR2 SYDVKM, per germline. This CDR3 has 15 amino acids. The V segment lost 2 bases and the J segment 4 bases; nucleotides outside the gene matches: 4. The CDR3 DNA reads TGTGCCAGCAGTTTAGGACAGGGGGCTTGGTACGAGCAGTACTTC. It specifies CASSLGQGAWYEQYF.

The V and J genes are TRBV5-6 and TRBJ1-2; 10 bases are shared with TRBD1. The germline V gene has CDR1 SGHDT and CDR2 YYEEEE. The CDR3 contains 14 residues. The J segment lost 5 bases and the V segment lost 4 bases, leaving 5 bases of the junction unmatched. The CDR3 protein is CASSTGQGEYGYTF. DNA of the CDR3: TGTGCCAGCAGCACAGGACAGGGGGAGTATGGCTACACCTTC.

This chain's CDR3 is CASSQDTTGGIDEQFF. As DNA, the CDR3 is TGCGCCAGCAGCCAAGATACAACAGGGGGTATAGATGAGCAGTTCTTC. V usage is TRBV4-1 and J usage is TRBJ2-1; 8 nucleotides match TRBD1. CDR3 length: 16 amino acids. V was clipped by 0 bases and J by 8 bases; unmatched bases: 9. Germline CDR1 and CDR2: MGHRA and YSYEKL.

The chain couples TRBV28 to TRBJ2-7; D may be TRBD2 (5 bases). CDR1 and CDR2 from the germline V gene are MDHEN and SYDVKM. This CDR3 has 17 residues. V lost 3 bases and J lost 4, with 22 bases in between. CDR3 residues: CASSFFPRVDFLYEQYF. As DNA, the CDR3 is TGTGCCAGCAGTTTTTTCCCTCGTGTGGACTTTTTGTACGAGCAGTACTTC. Looking up the rest from reference TRBV28 and TRBJ2-7 gives the full variable domain: DVKVTQSSRYLVKRTGEKVFLECVQDMDHENMFWYRQDPGLGLRLIYFSYDVKMKEKGDIPEGYSVSREKKERFSLILESASTNQTSMYLCASSFFPRVDFLYEQYFGPGTRLTVT.

This clone is a singleton in its sample. The V and J genes are TRBV5-4 and TRBJ2-1; D not certain. V dropped 5 bases and J dropped 3 bases, with 9 bases sitting between them. CDR1 SGHNT and CDR2 YYREEE come from the germline V gene (reference sequence). The CDR3 has 13 amino acids. CDR3 residues: CASRAPNYNEQFF. The CDR3 DNA is TGTGCCAGCAGGGCGCCCAACTACAATGAGCAGTTCTTC.